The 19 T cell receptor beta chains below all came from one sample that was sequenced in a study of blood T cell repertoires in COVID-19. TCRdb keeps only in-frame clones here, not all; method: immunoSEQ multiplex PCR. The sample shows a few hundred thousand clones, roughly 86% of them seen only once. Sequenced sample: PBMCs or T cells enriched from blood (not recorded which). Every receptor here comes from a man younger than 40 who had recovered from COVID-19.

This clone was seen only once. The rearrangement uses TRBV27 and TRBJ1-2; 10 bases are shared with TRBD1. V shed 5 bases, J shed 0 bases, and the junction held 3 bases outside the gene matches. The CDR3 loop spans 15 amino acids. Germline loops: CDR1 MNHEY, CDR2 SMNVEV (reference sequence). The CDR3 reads CASSPGTGANYGYTF. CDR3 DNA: TGTGCCAGCAGTCCCGGGACAGGGGCTAACTATGGCTACACCTTC.

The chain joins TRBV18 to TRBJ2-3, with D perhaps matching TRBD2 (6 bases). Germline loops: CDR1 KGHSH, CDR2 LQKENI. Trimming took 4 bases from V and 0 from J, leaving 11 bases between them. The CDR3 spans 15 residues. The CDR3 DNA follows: TGTGCCAGCTCACGCGCAGGGACTAGCACAGATACGCAGTATTTT. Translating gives CASSRAGTSTDTQYF.

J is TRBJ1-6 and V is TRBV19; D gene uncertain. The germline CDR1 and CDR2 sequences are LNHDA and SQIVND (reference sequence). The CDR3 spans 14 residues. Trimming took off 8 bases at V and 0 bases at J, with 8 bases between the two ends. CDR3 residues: CASSPSSYNSPLHF. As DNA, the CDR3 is TGTGCCAGTTCTCCGAGCTCCTATAATTCACCCCTCCACTTT.

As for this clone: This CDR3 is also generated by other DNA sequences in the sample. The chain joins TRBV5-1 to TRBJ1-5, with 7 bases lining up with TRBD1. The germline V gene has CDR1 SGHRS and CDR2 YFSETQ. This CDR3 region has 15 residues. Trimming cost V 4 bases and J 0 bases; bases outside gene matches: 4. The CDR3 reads CASSPGTVSNQPQHF. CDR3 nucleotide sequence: TGCGCCAGCAGCCCGGGGACAGTTAGCAATCAGCCCCAGCATTTT.

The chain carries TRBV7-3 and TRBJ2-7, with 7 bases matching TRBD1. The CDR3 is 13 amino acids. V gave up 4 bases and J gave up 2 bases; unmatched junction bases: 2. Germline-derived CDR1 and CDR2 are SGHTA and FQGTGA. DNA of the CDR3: TGTGCCAGCAGCTGGGGACAGACCTACGAGCAGTACTTC. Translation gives CASSWGQTYEQYF. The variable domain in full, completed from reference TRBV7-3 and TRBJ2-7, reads GAGVSQTPSNKVTEKGKYVELRCDPISGHTALYWYRQSLGQGPEFLIYFQGTGAADDSGLPNDRFFAVRPEGSVSTLKIQRTERGDSAVYLCASSWGQTYEQYFGPGTRLTVT.

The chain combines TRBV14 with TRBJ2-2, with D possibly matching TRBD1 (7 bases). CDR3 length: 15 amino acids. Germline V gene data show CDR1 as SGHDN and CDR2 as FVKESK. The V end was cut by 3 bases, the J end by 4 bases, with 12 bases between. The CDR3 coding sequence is TGTGCCAGCAGCCAGCGGGACAGAGGCACCGGGGAGCTGTTTTTT. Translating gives CASSQRDRGTGELFF.

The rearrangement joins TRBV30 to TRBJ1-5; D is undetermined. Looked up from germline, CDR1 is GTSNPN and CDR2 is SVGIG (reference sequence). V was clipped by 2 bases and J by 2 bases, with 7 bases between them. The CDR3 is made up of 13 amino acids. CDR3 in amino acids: CAWSIAGNQPQHF. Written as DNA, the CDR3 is TGTGCCTGGAGTATAGCAGGCAATCAGCCCCAGCATTTT.

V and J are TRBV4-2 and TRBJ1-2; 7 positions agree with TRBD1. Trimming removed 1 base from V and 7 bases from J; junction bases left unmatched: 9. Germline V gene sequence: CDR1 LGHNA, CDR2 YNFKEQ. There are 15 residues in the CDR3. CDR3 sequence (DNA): TGTGCCAGCAGCCAAGGGCGACAGGGTTCGGCTGGCTACACCTTC. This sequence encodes CASSQGRQGSAGYTF.

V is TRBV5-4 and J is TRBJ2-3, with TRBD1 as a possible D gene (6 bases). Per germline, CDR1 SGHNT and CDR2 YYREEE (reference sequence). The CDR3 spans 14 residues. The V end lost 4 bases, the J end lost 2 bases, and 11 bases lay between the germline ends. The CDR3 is CASSLQGYTDTQYF. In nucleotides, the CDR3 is TGTGCCAGCAGCCTACAGGGATACACAGATACGCAGTATTTT.

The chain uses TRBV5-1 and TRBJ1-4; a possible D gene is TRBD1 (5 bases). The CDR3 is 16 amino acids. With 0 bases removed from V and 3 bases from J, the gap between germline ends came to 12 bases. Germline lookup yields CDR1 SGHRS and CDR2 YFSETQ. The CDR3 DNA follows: TGCGCCAGCAGCTTGGGGGGCGGACATCCTAATGAAAAACTGTTTTTT. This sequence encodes CASSLGGGHPNEKLFF.

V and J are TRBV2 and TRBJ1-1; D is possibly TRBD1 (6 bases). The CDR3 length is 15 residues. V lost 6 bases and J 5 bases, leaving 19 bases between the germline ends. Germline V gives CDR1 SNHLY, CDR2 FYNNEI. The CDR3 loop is CASRAPTGRGTEAFF. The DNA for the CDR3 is TGTGCCAGCAGGGCTCCCACAGGGAGGGGTACTGAAGCTTTCTTT.

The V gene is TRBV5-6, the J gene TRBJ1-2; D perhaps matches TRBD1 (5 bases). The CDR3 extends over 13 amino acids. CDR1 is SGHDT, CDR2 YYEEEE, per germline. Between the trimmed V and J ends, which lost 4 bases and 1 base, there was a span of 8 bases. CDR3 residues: CASSPGGNYGYTF. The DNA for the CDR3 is TGTGCCAGCAGCCCGGGGGGTAACTATGGCTACACCTTC. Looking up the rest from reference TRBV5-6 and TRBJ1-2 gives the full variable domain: DAGVTQSPTHLIKTRGQQVTLRCSPKSGHDTVSWYQQALGQGPQFIFQYYEEEERQRGNFPDRFSGHQFPNYSSELNVNALLLGDSALYLCASSPGGNYGYTFGSGTRLTVV.

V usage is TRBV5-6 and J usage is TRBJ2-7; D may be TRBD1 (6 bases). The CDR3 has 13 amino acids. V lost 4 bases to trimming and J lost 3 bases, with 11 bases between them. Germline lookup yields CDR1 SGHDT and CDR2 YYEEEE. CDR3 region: CASSLGAFYEQYF. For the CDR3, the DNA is TGTGCCAGCAGCCTGGGGGCCTTCTACGAGCAGTACTTC.

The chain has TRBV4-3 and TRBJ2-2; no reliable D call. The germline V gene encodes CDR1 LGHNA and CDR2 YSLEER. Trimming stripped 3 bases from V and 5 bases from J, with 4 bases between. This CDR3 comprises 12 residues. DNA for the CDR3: TGCGCCAGCAGCCATAATACCGGGGAGCTGTTTTTT. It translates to CASSHNTGELFF.

CDR3 nucleotides: TGCGCCAGCAGCCCGACAGTTTCCGCTGAAAAACTGTTTTTT. Protein: CASSPTVSAEKLFF. The gene calls are TRBV4-3 and TRBJ1-4; perhaps TRBD1 as D (5 bases). The CDR3 spans 14 residues. V gave up 4 bases and J gave up 7 bases, with 13 bases separating them. Per germline, CDR1 LGHNA and CDR2 YSLEER.

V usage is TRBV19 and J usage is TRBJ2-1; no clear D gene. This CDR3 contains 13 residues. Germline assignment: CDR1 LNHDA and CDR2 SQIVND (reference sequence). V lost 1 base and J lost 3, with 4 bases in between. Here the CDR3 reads CASSIGLYNEQFF. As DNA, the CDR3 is TGTGCCAGTAGTATAGGTCTCTACAATGAGCAGTTCTTC.

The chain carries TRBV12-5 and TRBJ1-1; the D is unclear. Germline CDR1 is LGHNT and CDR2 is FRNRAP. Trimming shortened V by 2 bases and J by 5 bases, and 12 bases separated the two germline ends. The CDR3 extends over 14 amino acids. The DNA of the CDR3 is TGTGCTAGTGGTTTGCCCAAGGGAGGGACTGAAGCTTTCTTT. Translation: CASGLPKGGTEAFF.

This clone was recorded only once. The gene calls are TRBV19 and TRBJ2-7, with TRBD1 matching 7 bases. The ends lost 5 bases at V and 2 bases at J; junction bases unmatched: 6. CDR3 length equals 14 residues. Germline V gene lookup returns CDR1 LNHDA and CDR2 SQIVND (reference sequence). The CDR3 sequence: CASSQGVRAYEQYF. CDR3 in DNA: TGTGCCAGTAGTCAGGGGGTTCGGGCCTACGAGCAGTACTTC.

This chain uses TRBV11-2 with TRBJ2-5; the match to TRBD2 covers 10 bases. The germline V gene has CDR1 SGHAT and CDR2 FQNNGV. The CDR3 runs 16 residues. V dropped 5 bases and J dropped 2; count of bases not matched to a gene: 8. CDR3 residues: CASSVGVSGGQETQYF. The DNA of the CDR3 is TGTGCCAGCAGCGTAGGGGTTAGCGGGGGGCAAGAGACCCAGTACTTC.